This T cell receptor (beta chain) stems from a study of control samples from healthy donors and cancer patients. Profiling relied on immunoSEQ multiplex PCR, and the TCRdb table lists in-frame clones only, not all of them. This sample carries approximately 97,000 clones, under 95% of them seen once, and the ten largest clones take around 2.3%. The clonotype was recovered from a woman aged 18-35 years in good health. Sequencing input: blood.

CDR3 sequence reads: CASSPAGDSFNNEQFF. DNA for the CDR3: TGCGCCAGCAGCCCTGCAGGGGACAGCTTTAACAATGAGCAGTTCTTC. The genes are TRBV4-3 and TRBJ2-1; 7 bases align to TRBD1. Germline V gene sequence: CDR1 LGHNA, CDR2 YSLEER. The CDR3 covers 16 residues. V shed 4 bases, J shed 5 bases, and the junction held 11 bases outside the gene matches.